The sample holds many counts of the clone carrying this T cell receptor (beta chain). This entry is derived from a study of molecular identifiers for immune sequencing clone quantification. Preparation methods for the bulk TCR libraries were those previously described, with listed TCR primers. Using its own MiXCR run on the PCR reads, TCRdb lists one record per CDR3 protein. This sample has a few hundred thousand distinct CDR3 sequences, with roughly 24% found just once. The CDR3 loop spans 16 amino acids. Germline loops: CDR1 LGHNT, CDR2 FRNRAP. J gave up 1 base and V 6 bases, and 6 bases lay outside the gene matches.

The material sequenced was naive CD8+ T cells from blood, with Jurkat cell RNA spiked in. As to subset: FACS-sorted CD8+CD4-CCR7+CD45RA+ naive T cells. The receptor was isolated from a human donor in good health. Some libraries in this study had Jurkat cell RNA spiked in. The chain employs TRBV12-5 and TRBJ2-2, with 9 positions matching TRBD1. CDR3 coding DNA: TGTGCTAGTGGCTCGCCGGGACAGGGGAACACCGGGGAGCTGTTTTTT. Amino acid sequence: CASGSPGQGNTGELFF.